The 25 T cell receptor beta chains below come from one sample, sequenced in a study of blood T cell repertoires in COVID-19. Only in-frame clones appear in the TCRdb table, and some are missing; sequencing was by immunoSEQ multiplex PCR. The repertoire holds 150,000 to 160,000 clones, with about 80% as singletons. The sample consisted of peripheral blood. The source is a woman aged 60-70 years with acute or convalescent COVID-19.

The chain employs TRBV7-9 and TRBJ1-2, with D tentatively TRBD1 (5 bases). The CDR3 is 12 amino acids. The V gene's germline CDR1 is SEHNR and CDR2 FQNEAQ (reference sequence). Trimming shortened V by 1 base and J by 8 bases, and 8 bases separated the two germline ends. The CDR3 protein is CASSLERGGYTF. The CDR3, as DNA: TGTGCCAGCAGCTTAGAACGGGGGGGCTACACCTTC.

This clone has just one count. This chain links TRBV23-1 with TRBJ1-4; D unresolved. TRBV23-1 qualifies as an ORF whose function is uncertain. Deletions cut 4 bases from V and 7 bases from J, with 16 bases between. The CDR3 is made up of 15 amino acids. Here the CDR3 DNA reads TGCGCCAGCAGTCGGCACGGACCCGGAGGTGAAAAACTGTTTTTT. Translating it yields CASSRHGPGGEKLFF.

The chain recombines TRBV4-2 with TRBJ1-5; perhaps TRBD1 as D (5 bases). This CDR3 has 15 amino acids. CDR1 LGHNA and CDR2 YNFKEQ come from the germline V gene. The V and J ends lost 0 bases and 5 bases respectively, with 11 bases between them. CDR3: CASSQEGAGYQPQHF. CDR3 nucleotides: TGTGCCAGCAGCCAAGAAGGGGCGGGATATCAGCCCCAGCATTTT.

The chain has TRBV6-2 or TRBV6-3 and TRBJ2-3; D gene ambiguous. CDR3 length: 17 residues. Per the germline V gene, CDR1 is MNHEY and CDR2 is SVGEGT. Deletions cut 4 bases from V and 1 base from J, with 18 bases between. DNA of the CDR3: TGTGCCAGCAGTTCACCGTTTACGGTTCCTGGCACAGATACGCAGTATTTT. It encodes CASSSPFTVPGTDTQYF.

V is TRBV5-1 and J is TRBJ2-5, with D possibly being TRBD2 (6 bases). CDR3 size: 16 residues. Trimming shortened V by 0 bases and J by 0 bases, and 12 bases separated the two germline ends. Looked up from germline, CDR1 is SGHRS and CDR2 is YFSETQ. The DNA for the CDR3 is TGCGCCAGCAGCTTGGGGAGGGGCCCCTACCAAGAGACCCAGTACTTC. Encoded protein: CASSLGRGPYQETQYF.

The J gene is TRBJ2-1, the V gene TRBV7-3; TRBD2 aligns across 7 bases. J lost 4 bases, V lost 3 bases, and 3 bases had no gene match. The CDR3 sequence is 14 residues long. Germline CDR1 reads SGHTA; CDR2 reads FQGTGA. DNA of the CDR3: TGTGCCAGCAGCTTGGGGGAGGGGTACAATGAGCAGTTCTTC. Residues: CASSLGEGYNEQFF. Based on the CDR3 plus reference TRBV7-3 and TRBJ2-1, the full variable domain is GAGVSQTPSNKVTEKGKYVELRCDPISGHTALYWYRQSLGQGPEFLIYFQGTGAADDSGLPNDRFFAVRPEGSVSTLKIQRTERGDSAVYLCASSLGEGYNEQFFGPGTRLTVL.

This clone was recorded once. The rearrangement joins TRBV5-1 to TRBJ2-1, with 16 bases that match TRBD2. Trimming removed 4 bases from V and 4 bases from J; junction bases left unmatched: 11. Germline loops: CDR1 SGHRS, CDR2 YFSETQ. The CDR3 spans 19 residues. Here the CDR3 reads CASSPGLAGGPLEYNEQFF. CDR3 nucleotides: TGCGCCAGCAGCCCGGGACTAGCGGGGGGGCCCCTAGAGTACAATGAGCAGTTCTTC.

The rearrangement joins TRBV10-2 to TRBJ2-3; TRBD2 matches at 8 bases. The CDR3 spans 14 residues. The trim removed 5 bases at V and 5 bases at J, leaving 6 bases unmatched. Per the germline V gene, CDR1 is WSHSY and CDR2 is SAAADI. Here the CDR3 DNA reads TGCGCCAGCAGTTCGGGGGGGCAAGTAGATACGCAGTATTTT. Translated, it gives CASSSGGQVDTQYF.

This chain links TRBV20-1 with TRBJ1-1; 7 bases line up with TRBD1. There are 11 residues in the CDR3. With V trimmed by 6 bases and J by 5 bases, 3 bases remained unmatched. From germline, CDR1 is DFQATT and CDR2 SNEGSKA (reference sequence). The CDR3, as DNA: TGCAGTGCCGCGACAGGGACTGAAGCTTTCTTT. Protein sequence: CSAATGTEAFF.

CDR3 residues: CASSDSSGTGEQYV. CDR3 coding DNA: TGTGCCAGCAGTGACTCGTCAGGGACAGGTGAGCAGTACGTC. The V and J genes are TRBV6-4 and TRBJ2-7, with 8 bases identical to TRBD1. The trim removed 0 bases at V and 7 bases at J, leaving 5 bases unmatched. This CDR3 has 14 amino acids. Germline assignment: CDR1 MRHNA and CDR2 SNTAGT.

Here the CDR3 DNA reads TGTGCCAGCAGTCATCAGGGGGCGGTGGAAAAACTGTTTTTT. It specifies CASSHQGAVEKLFF. This chain uses TRBV25-1 with TRBJ1-4; 8 nucleotides line up with TRBD1. Germline loops: CDR1 MGHDK, CDR2 SYGVNS. V gave up 5 bases and J gave up 8 bases; unmatched junction bases: 7. The CDR3 consists of 14 residues.

This clone was recorded once. The chain couples TRBV19 to TRBJ2-7, with 11 bases matching TRBD1. This CDR3 is built from 14 residues. CDR1 and CDR2 from the germline V gene are LNHDA and SQIVND (reference sequence). V lost 3 bases, J lost 7 bases, and 5 bases stayed unmatched. CDR3 protein: CASSMMGTGGEQYF. In DNA, the CDR3 is TGTGCCAGTAGTATGATGGGGACAGGGGGTGAGCAGTACTTC.

This clone has more than one count but fewer than ten. V is TRBV7-3 and J is TRBJ2-1; 13 positions agree with TRBD2. CDR1 and CDR2 from the germline V gene are SGHTA and FQGTGA. After removal of 2 bases from V and 7 bases from J, the junction contained 2 bases not matched to a gene. The CDR3 sequence is 15 residues long. CDR3 sequence reads: CASSLELAGGNEQFF. The CDR3 nucleotides are TGTGCCAGCAGCTTAGAACTAGCGGGGGGGAATGAGCAGTTCTTC.

V is TRBV5-6 and J is TRBJ2-7; TRBD2 matches at 14 bases. Germline assignment: CDR1 SGHDT and CDR2 YYEEEE. The CDR3 covers 16 residues. J gave up 4 bases and V 0 bases, and 3 bases lay outside the gene matches. CDR3 sequence reads: CASSLVGLAGEYEQYF. DNA of the CDR3: TGTGCCAGCAGCTTGGTGGGACTAGCGGGGGAGTACGAGCAGTACTTC. Together with reference TRBV5-6 and TRBJ2-7, the CDR3 gives the full variable domain: DAGVTQSPTHLIKTRGQQVTLRCSPKSGHDTVSWYQQALGQGPQFIFQYYEEEERQRGNFPDRFSGHQFPNYSSELNVNALLLGDSALYLCASSLVGLAGEYEQYFGPGTRLTVT.

The chain couples TRBV19 to TRBJ1-5, with 8 bases that match TRBD1. V lost 8 bases and J lost 7; bases outside the gene matches: 1. This CDR3 has 11 residues. Germline CDR1 and CDR2: LNHDA and SQIVND (reference sequence). CDR3 loop: CASGQGQPQHF. CDR3 DNA: TGTGCCAGTGGACAGGGACAGCCCCAGCATTTT.

The chain recombines TRBV11-1 with TRBJ2-7; tentatively, D is TRBD2 (6 bases). From germline, CDR1 is SGHAT and CDR2 FQDESV (reference sequence). This CDR3 is built from 15 residues. Between the trimmed V and J ends, which lost 5 bases and 0 bases, there was a span of 14 bases. CDR3 DNA: TGTGCCAGCAGCCTCGGGACTCTGAGCTCCTACGAGCAGTACTTC. Residues: CASSLGTLSSYEQYF.

V gene TRBV24-1 combines with J gene TRBJ2-2, with D maybe TRBD2 (5 bases). V lost 3 bases, J lost 5 bases, and 12 bases lay in between. CDR1 is KGHDR, CDR2 SFDVKD, per germline. This CDR3 is 15 amino acids long. CDR3 region: CATSDGLMATGELFF. CDR3 DNA sequence: TGTGCCACCAGTGATGGACTTATGGCGACCGGGGAGCTGTTTTTT.

The chain employs TRBV28 and TRBJ2-7, with 10 bases matching TRBD1. The CDR3 spans 15 residues. V was pared by 6 bases and J by 0 bases, with 5 bases of the junction left unmatched. The germline CDR1 and CDR2 sequences are MDHEN and SYDVKM. The CDR3 is CASSPGQGSSYEQYV. The CDR3 DNA reads TGTGCCAGCAGCCCGGGACAGGGGAGCTCCTACGAGCAGTACGTC.

This chain joins TRBV10-3 and TRBJ1-1; 7 nucleotides align to TRBD1. The CDR3 has 16 amino acids. With V trimmed by 5 bases and J by 0 bases, 9 bases remained unmatched. Germline CDR1 ENHRY, CDR2 SYGVKD. The CDR3 DNA is TGTGCCATCAGTAATCGACAGGGCCAAATGAACACTGAAGCTTTCTTT. It encodes CAISNRQGQMNTEAFF.

The CDR3 DNA reads TGTGCCAGCTCACCTACAGGGAATCCCAATCAGCCCCAGCATTTT. Its translation is CASSPTGNPNQPQHF. The chain recombines TRBV18 with TRBJ1-5, with TRBD1 as a possible D gene (6 bases). Trimming shortened V by 3 bases and J by 3 bases, and 12 bases separated the two germline ends. This CDR3 is 15 amino acids long. Germline values: CDR1 KGHSH, CDR2 LQKENI. The full variable domain, rest sourced from reference TRBV18 and TRBJ1-5, is NAGVMQNPRHLVRRRGQEARLRCSPMKGHSHVYWYRQLPEEGLKFMVYLQKENIIDESGMPKERFSAEFPKEGPSILRIQQVVRGDSAAYFCASSPTGNPNQPQHFGDGTRLSIL.

This clone was recorded once. This chain links TRBV3-1 (or the pseudogene TRBV3-2) with TRBJ1-6; tentative D call: TRBD1 (6 bases). V was clipped by 5 bases and J by 8 bases, with 13 bases between them. Germline assignment: CDR1 LGHDT and CDR2 YNNKEL (reference sequence). CDR3 length: 14 residues. CDR3 sequence (DNA): TGTGCCAGCAGCTTGCAGGGGTCGCATTCACCCCTCCACTTT. The encoded protein is CASSLQGSHSPLHF.

This sequence joins TRBV29-1 and TRBJ1-2; D is possibly TRBD1 (6 bases). In germline, CDR1 is SQVTM, CDR2 ANQGSEA. V lost 3 bases and J 3 bases, leaving 20 bases between the germline ends. The CDR3 extends over 16 amino acids. The CDR3 DNA reads as TGCAGCGTTGAGGCCACCACACAGGGATTGCACTATGGCTACACCTTC. Its translation is CSVEATTQGLHYGYTF.

This clone was recorded only once. V usage is TRBV5-4 and J usage is TRBJ2-4; no clear D gene. This CDR3 has 14 residues. CDR1 is SGHNT, CDR2 YYREEE, per germline (reference sequence). V was shortened by 0 bases and J by 0 bases, with 4 bases between the two germline ends. The CDR3 DNA is TGTGCCAGCAGCTTGGGTCTAGCCAAAAACATTCAGTACTTC. It yields the protein CASSLGLAKNIQYF.

This chain connects TRBV5-8 to TRBJ2-3; D remains unclear. V was cut by 0 bases and J by 2 bases, with 7 bases left in between. This CDR3 is built from 14 residues. The germline gives CDR1 SGHTS, CDR2 YDEGEE. The CDR3 sequence: CASSLGEITDTQYF. The CDR3 DNA sequence: TGTGCCAGCAGCTTGGGAGAGATCACAGATACGCAGTATTTT.

The genes are TRBV2 and TRBJ1-6; D remains ambiguous. V shed 10 bases and J shed 0 bases, with 10 bases lying between them. Germline V gene sequence: CDR1 SNHLY, CDR2 FYNNEI. The CDR3 is made up of 14 amino acids. The CDR3 sequence: CATSLSSYNSPLHF. The CDR3 nucleotides are TGTGCCACTTCCCTGAGCTCCTATAATTCACCCCTCCACTTT.